This T cell receptor (beta chain) was identified during a study of shared clonotypes between healthy human individuals. Selected positively for CCR7 and CD45RO-negative, naive CD8 cells excluded terminally differentiated effector memory CD45RA+ cells. TCRdb keeps only in-frame clones here, not all; method: immunoSEQ multiplex PCR. The sample shows millions of clones, less than 95% of them seen only once. The CDR3 is made up of 13 amino acids. Looked up from germline, CDR1 is SGHVS and CDR2 is FQNEAQ. Trimming took 3 bases from V and 5 from J, leaving 10 bases between them. V gene TRBV7-8 combines with J gene TRBJ2-5, with no clear D. The sample comprised naive CD8+ T cells sorted from blood. The TCR sequence derives from a man aged 18 to 29 in good health. In DNA form, the CDR3 reads TGTGCCAGCAGCTTGGGCGGAGTGGAGACCCAGTACTTC. Encoded protein: CASSLGGVETQYF.